These 21 T cell receptor beta chains were sequenced from one sample in a study of cytomegalovirus exposure and HLA in healthy donors (dated by TCRdb to 2015 to 2018). Libraries came from the immunoSEQ multiplex PCR assay. A mixture of 60 forward primers for TCR Vbeta segments and 13 reverse primers for TCR Jbeta segments was used in the multiplex PCR. As stored in TCRdb, this immuneACCESS dataset retains in-frame rearrangements with V and J assigned. A fraction of the clones does not appear; measured against another copy, unresolved V genes explain less than half of the discrepancy, and the remainder lacks a known reason. This sample comprises approximately 150,000 clones, roughly 9.4% of them detected only once. Of the sample, about 2% is held by the ten largest clones. Sequences were obtained from PBMCs. The source of these receptors is a male donor in good health and CMV-seronegative.

This clone was recorded a few times. The rearrangement uses TRBV19 and TRBJ2-2; TRBD2 agrees at 16 bases. The CDR3 has 19 residues. Germline trimming cut 7 bases from V and 4 bases from J; bases unmatched to any gene: 12. Germline V gives CDR1 LNHDA, CDR2 SQIVND (reference sequence). The CDR3 protein is CASTYQGLAGGRGTGELFF. DNA for the CDR3: TGTGCCAGTACTTATCAGGGACTAGCGGGAGGGAGGGGCACCGGGGAGCTGTTTTTT.

The chain is built from TRBV27 and TRBJ2-1, with D possibly matching TRBD2 (6 bases). Germline V gene lookup returns CDR1 MNHEY and CDR2 SMNVEV (reference sequence). V lost 4 bases, J lost 1 base, and 11 bases lay in between. The CDR3 consists of 15 residues. The CDR3 spells CASSSSSASYNEQFF. DNA for the CDR3: TGTGCCAGCAGTTCGTCTAGCGCTTCCTACAATGAGCAGTTCTTC.

This clone was seen a few times. The CDR3 loop is CASSQQGNTIYF. In nucleotides, the CDR3 is TGCGCCAGCAGCCAGCAGGGAAACACCATATATTTT. This chain joins TRBV4-3 and TRBJ1-3; no clear D gene. Trimming removed 3 bases at V and 4 bases at J, with 4 bases between. The CDR3 is made up of 12 amino acids. Germline values: CDR1 LGHNA, CDR2 YSLEER.

This chain joins TRBV6-5 and TRBJ2-1, with D possibly matching TRBD2 (6 bases). Germline V CDR1 and CDR2: MNHEY, SVGAGI. This CDR3 comprises 15 residues. Trimming pared 0 bases from V and 4 bases from J, leaving 10 bases between. The CDR3 DNA follows: TGTGCCAGCAGTTACTCGGGGGGTAGATACAATGAGCAGTTCTTC. This translates into CASSYSGGRYNEQFF.

V usage is TRBV10-1 and J usage is TRBJ2-1; D may be TRBD2 (6 bases). V gave up 6 bases and J gave up 3 bases, with 24 bases separating them. The CDR3 loop spans 18 amino acids. The V gene's germline CDR1 is WNHNN and CDR2 SYGVQD (reference sequence). CDR3 DNA: TGCGCCAGCAGCCCTAGCGTGAATACGGGGACCTACTACAATGAGCAGTTCTTC. It codes for CASSPSVNTGTYYNEQFF.

This clone appeared a few times. V usage is TRBV4-3 and J usage is TRBJ2-3, with D possibly matching TRBD2 (6 bases). Germline V gene lookup returns CDR1 LGHNA and CDR2 YSLEER. The CDR3 has 15 residues. V was clipped by 4 bases and J by 1 base, with 12 bases between them. The chain's CDR3 is CASSPQAGGTDTQYF. CDR3 coding DNA: TGCGCCAGCAGCCCCCAAGCGGGTGGCACAGATACGCAGTATTTT.

V is TRBV28 and J is TRBJ1-2; weak D call: TRBD1 (6 bases). The CDR3 contains 14 residues. V lost 2 bases and J 6 bases, leaving 13 bases between the germline ends. Germline V gives CDR1 MDHEN, CDR2 SYDVKM. CDR3 sequence (DNA): TGTGCCAGCAGTTTAATGCAGGGGAGGGATGGCTACACCTTC. Its translation: CASSLMQGRDGYTF.

The chain combines TRBV7-2 with TRBJ2-7; 9 nucleotides match TRBD1. Unmatched junction bases numbered 3, after V lost 3 bases and J lost 0 bases. CDR1 SGHTA and CDR2 FQGNSA come from the germline V gene. The CDR3 consists of 15 residues. In DNA, the CDR3 is TGTGCCAGCAGCTTTGGGACAGGGAGCTCCTACGAGCAGTACTTC. Translation: CASSFGTGSSYEQYF. Based on the CDR3 plus reference TRBV7-2 and TRBJ2-7, the full variable domain is GAGVSQSPSNKVTEKGKDVELRCDPISGHTALYWYRQSLGQGLEFLIYFQGNSAPDKSGLPSDRFSAERTGGSVSTLTIQRTQQEDSAVYLCASSFGTGSSYEQYFGPGTRLTVT.

This clone was detected a few times. V and J are TRBV7-2 and TRBJ2-3; 12 positions match TRBD2. The CDR3 is 12 amino acids. Germline CDR1 reads SGHTA; CDR2 reads FQGNSA. J was trimmed by 14 bases and V by 5 bases; bases with no gene match: 5. The CDR3 nucleotides read TGTGCCAGCAGCCCCCCTAGCGGGGGGGTGTATTTT. It yields the protein CASSPPSGGVYF.

DNA of the CDR3: TGTGCCAGCAGCCCAGCAGGAGGCTACGAGCAGTACTTC. Protein product: CASSPAGGYEQYF. The chain employs TRBV9 and TRBJ2-7; perhaps TRBD2 as D (5 bases). Germline V gene data show CDR1 as SGDLS and CDR2 as YYNGEE. With 4 bases removed from V and 3 bases from J, the gap between germline ends came to 11 bases. The CDR3 sequence is 13 residues long.

CDR3 nucleotide sequence: TGTGCCAACTTCGAGGGAGGAACAGATACGCAGTATTTT. Translated, it gives CANFEGGTDTQYF. V and J are TRBV19 and TRBJ2-3; tentatively, D is TRBD2 (6 bases). CDR1 and CDR2 (germline): LNHDA, SQIVND (reference sequence). The CDR3 loop spans 13 amino acids. Deletions cut 10 bases from V and 3 bases from J, with 14 bases between.

This clone was counted a few times. The chain couples TRBV7-9 to TRBJ2-5, with 13 nucleotides matching TRBD2. Germline V CDR1 and CDR2: SEHNR, FQNEAQ (reference sequence). The CDR3 extends over 15 amino acids. V was clipped by 5 bases and J by 2 bases; unmatched bases: 2. The CDR3 DNA reads TGTGCCAGCAGCATACTAGCGGGGGGGCAAGAGACCCAGTACTTC. Translation gives CASSILAGGQETQYF. The full variable domain, in which reference TRBV7-9 and TRBJ2-5 provide the parts outside the CDR3, is DTGVSQNPRHKITKRGQNVTFRCDPISEHNRLYWYRQTLGQGPEFLTYFQNEAQLEKSRLLSDRFSAERPKGSFSTLEIQRTEQGDSAMYLCASSILAGGQETQYFGPGTRLLVL.

This clone was observed a few times. This chain joins TRBV7-3 and TRBJ2-1; D perhaps matches TRBD1 (6 bases). The CDR3 has 14 residues. CDR1 and CDR2 (germline): SGHTA, FQGTGA. Trimming removed 4 bases from V and 4 bases from J, with 11 bases in between. The CDR3 spells CASSSAGTYNEQFF. The CDR3 DNA follows: TGTGCCAGCAGCTCTGCCGGGACATACAATGAGCAGTTCTTC.

The chain recombines TRBV9 with TRBJ1-5; weak D call: TRBD1 (5 bases). The germline CDR1 and CDR2 sequences are SGDLS and YYNGEE. The CDR3 covers 14 residues. With 4 bases removed from V and 4 bases from J, the gap between germline ends came to 12 bases. The CDR3 sequence is CASSRGDSNQPQHF. The DNA of the CDR3 is TGTGCCAGCAGCCGAGGGGACTCTAATCAGCCCCAGCATTTT.

The gene calls are TRBV18 and TRBJ1-2; no definite D call. Germline assignment: CDR1 KGHSH and CDR2 LQKENI. V lost 3 bases and J lost 0, with 17 bases in between. The CDR3 covers 17 residues. CDR3 DNA: TGTGCCAGCTCACCCTCGGCTCCGGGGAAAGCTAACTATGGCTACACCTTC. Its translation: CASSPSAPGKANYGYTF.

The chain is built from TRBV7-9 and TRBJ1-1, with a weak D call TRBD1 (6 bases). Deletions cut 4 bases from V and 2 bases from J, with 11 bases between. The germline V gene has CDR1 SEHNR and CDR2 FQNEAQ (reference sequence). The CDR3 loop spans 14 amino acids. The CDR3 DNA follows: TGTGCCAGCAGCTCCCCGGGACAAAACACTGAAGCTTTCTTT. Translation: CASSSPGQNTEAFF.

The chain links TRBV7-2 to TRBJ2-5; 9 bases align to TRBD2. This CDR3 comprises 16 residues. Germline CDR1 and CDR2: SGHTA and FQGNSA. The V segment lost 2 bases and the J segment 5 bases; nucleotides outside the gene matches: 9. In nucleotides, the CDR3 is TGTGCCAGCAGCTTACGGGCTAGCGGGGTGTTGGAGACCCAGTACTTC. It codes for CASSLRASGVLETQYF.

This clone has just a few counts. The chain carries TRBV7-9 and TRBJ2-1; 9 bases match TRBD2. This CDR3 region has 13 residues. Per the germline V gene, CDR1 is SEHNR and CDR2 is FQNEAQ (reference sequence). J was trimmed by 7 bases and V by 7 bases; bases with no gene match: 5. CDR3 in DNA: TGTGCCAGCACCGGACTAGCGAGGAATGAGCAGTTCTTC. Protein sequence: CASTGLARNEQFF.

There are a few counts of this clone. This chain links TRBV4-2 with TRBJ2-1, with TRBD1 matching over 7 bases. The CDR3 totals 15 residues. Trimming removed 1 base from V and 6 bases from J; junction bases left unmatched: 6. CDR1 LGHNA and CDR2 YNFKEQ come from the germline V gene. CDR3 in amino acids: CASSQGRQGSNEQFF. The DNA of the CDR3 is TGTGCCAGCAGCCAAGGGCGACAGGGAAGCAATGAGCAGTTCTTC.

This clone was detected a few times. This chain connects TRBV5-1 to TRBJ2-3, with 11 nucleotides matching TRBD2. Looked up from germline, CDR1 is SGHRS and CDR2 is YFSETQ. V was pared by 0 bases and J by 3 bases, with 9 bases of the junction left unmatched. The CDR3 runs to 18 residues. The CDR3 nucleotides are TGCGCCAGCAGCTTGGCACTAGCGGGGGCGCGGGGGACAGATACGCAGTATTTT. The encoded protein is CASSLALAGARGTDTQYF.

This clone has just a few counts. The chain uses TRBV10-2 and TRBJ2-4; 9 bases line up with TRBD2. V shed 2 bases and J 2 bases; nucleotides not matched to a gene: 13. Germline assignment: CDR1 WSHSY and CDR2 SAAADI. The CDR3 length is 19 residues. In nucleotides, the CDR3 is TGCGCCAGCAGTGAGACTCGCGGGAGGGCCCTCGAAACCAAAAACATTCAGTACTTC. It codes for CASSETRGRALETKNIQYF.